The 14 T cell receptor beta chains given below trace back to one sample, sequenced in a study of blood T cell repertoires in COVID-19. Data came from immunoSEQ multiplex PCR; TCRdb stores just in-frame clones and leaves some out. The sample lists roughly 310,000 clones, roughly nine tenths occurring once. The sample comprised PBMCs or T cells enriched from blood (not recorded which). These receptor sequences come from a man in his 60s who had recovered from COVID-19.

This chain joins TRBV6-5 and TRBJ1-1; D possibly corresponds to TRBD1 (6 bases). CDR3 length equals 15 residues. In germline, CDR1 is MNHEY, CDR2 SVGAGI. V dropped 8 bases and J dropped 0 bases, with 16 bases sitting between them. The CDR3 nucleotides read TGTGCCAGCTCCGATGGCGCAGGGGTGAACACTGAAGCTTTCTTT. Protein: CASSDGAGVNTEAFF.

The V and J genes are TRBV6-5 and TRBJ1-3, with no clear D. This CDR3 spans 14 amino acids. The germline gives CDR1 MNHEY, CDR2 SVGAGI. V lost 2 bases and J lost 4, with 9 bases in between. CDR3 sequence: CASSYGSEGNTIYF. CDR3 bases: TGTGCCAGCAGTTACGGTTCGGAGGGAAACACCATATATTTT.

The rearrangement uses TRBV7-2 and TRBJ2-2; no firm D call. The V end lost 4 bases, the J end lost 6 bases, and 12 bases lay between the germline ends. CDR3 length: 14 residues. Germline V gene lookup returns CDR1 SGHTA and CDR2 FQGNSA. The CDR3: CASSSASYAGELFF. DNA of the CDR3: TGTGCCAGCAGCTCCGCGAGTTATGCCGGGGAGCTGTTTTTT.

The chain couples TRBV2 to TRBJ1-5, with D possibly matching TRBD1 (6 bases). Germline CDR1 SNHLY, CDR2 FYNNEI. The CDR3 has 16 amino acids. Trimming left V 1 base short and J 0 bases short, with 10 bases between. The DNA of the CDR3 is TGTGCCAGCAGTGAAGAAGGGGGACATAGCAATCAGCCCCAGCATTTT. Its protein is CASSEEGGHSNQPQHF. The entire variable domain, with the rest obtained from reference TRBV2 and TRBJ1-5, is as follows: EPEVTQTPSHQVTQMGQEVILRCVPISNHLYFYWYRQILGQKVEFLVSFYNNEISEKSEIFDDQFSVERPDGSNFTLKIRSTKLEDSAMYFCASSEEGGHSNQPQHFGDGTRLSIL.

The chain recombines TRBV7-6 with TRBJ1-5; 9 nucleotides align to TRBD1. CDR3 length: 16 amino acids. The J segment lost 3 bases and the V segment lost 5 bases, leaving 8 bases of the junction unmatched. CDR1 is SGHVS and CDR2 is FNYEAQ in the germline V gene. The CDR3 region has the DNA TGTGCCAGCAGCCTCCAGACAGGGGGAAACAATCAGCCCCAGCATTTT. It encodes CASSLQTGGNNQPQHF.

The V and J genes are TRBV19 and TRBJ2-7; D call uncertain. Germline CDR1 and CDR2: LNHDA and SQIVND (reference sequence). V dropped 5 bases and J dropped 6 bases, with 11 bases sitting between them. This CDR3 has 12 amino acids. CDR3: CASSPRSGEQYF. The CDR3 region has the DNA TGTGCCAGTAGTCCGAGATCGGGCGAGCAGTACTTC.

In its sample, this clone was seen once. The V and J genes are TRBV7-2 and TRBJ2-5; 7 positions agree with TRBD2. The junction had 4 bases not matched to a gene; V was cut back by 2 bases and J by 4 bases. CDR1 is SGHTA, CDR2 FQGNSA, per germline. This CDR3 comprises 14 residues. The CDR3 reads CASSLRTSRETQYF. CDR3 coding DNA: TGTGCCAGCAGCTTAAGGACTAGTCGAGAGACCCAGTACTTC. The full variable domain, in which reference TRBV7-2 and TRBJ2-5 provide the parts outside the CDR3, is GAGVSQSPSNKVTEKGKDVELRCDPISGHTALYWYRQSLGQGLEFLIYFQGNSAPDKSGLPSDRFSAERTGGSVSTLTIQRTQQEDSAVYLCASSLRTSRETQYFGPGTRLLVL.

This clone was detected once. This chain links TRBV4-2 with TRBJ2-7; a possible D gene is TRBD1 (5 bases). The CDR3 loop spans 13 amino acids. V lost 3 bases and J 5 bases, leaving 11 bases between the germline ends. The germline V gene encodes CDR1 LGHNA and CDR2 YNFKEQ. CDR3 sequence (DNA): TGTGCCAGCAGCCACCAGGGTGGAGACGAGCAGTACTTC. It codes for CASSHQGGDEQYF.

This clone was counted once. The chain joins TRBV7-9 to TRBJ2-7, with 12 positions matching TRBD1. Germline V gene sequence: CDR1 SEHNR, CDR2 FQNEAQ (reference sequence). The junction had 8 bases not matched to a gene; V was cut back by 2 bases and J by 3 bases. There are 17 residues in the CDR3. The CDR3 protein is CASSLSTGTGGLYEQYF. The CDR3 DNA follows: TGTGCCAGCAGCTTATCGACCGGGACAGGGGGCCTCTACGAGCAGTACTTC.

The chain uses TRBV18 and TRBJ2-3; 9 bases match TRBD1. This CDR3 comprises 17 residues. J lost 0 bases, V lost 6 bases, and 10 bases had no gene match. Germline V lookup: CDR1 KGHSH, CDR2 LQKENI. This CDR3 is CASSAGTGSVSTDTQYF. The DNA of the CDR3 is TGTGCCAGCTCCGCCGGGACAGGGAGCGTTAGCACAGATACGCAGTATTTT. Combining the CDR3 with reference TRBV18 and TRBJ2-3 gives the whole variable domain NAGVMQNPRHLVRRRGQEARLRCSPMKGHSHVYWYRQLPEEGLKFMVYLQKENIIDESGMPKERFSAEFPKEGPSILRIQQVVRGDSAAYFCASSAGTGSVSTDTQYFGPGTRLTVL.

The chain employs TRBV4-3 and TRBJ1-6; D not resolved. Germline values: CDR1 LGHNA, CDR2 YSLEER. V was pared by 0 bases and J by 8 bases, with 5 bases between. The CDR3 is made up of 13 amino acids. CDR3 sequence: CASSQERDSPLHF. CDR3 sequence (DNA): TGCGCCAGCAGCCAAGAGCGGGATTCACCCCTCCACTTT.

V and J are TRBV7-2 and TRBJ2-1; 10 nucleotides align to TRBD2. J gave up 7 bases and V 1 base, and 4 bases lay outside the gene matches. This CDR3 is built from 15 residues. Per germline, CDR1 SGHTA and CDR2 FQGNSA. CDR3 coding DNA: TGTGCCAGCAGCTTAGGAGCGGGGGGGCAGAATGAGCAGTTCTTC. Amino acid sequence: CASSLGAGGQNEQFF.

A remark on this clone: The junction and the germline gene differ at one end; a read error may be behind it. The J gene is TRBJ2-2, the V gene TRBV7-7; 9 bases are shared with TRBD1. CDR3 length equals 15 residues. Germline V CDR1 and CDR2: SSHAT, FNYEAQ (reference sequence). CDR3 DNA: TGTGCTAGCAGCAACAGACAGGGGGAGACCGGGGAGCTGTTTTTT. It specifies CASSNRQGETGELFF.

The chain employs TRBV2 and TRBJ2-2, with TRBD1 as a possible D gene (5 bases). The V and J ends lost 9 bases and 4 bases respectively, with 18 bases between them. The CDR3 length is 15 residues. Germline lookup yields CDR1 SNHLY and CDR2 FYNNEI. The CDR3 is CARGLEGWGTGELFF. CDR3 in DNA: TGTGCCAGGGGGCTAGAAGGTTGGGGCACCGGGGAGCTGTTTTTT.